What follows are 18 T cell receptor beta chains derived from one specimen sequenced in a study of T cells in Graves' hyperthyroidism and ophthalmopathy. Researchers amplified the TCR beta CDR3 regions from RNA transcripts. The HTBI primer set drove a first-round RT-PCR of the TCR CDR3. TCRdb reanalysed the multiplex PCR reads using MiXCR and keeps one entry per CDR3 protein. The sample shows 340,000 or so distinct CDR3 sequences, roughly 17% of them seen only once. Material for sequencing was blood. The receptors here all came from a young man with Graves' hyperthyroidism.

This clonotype was counted only a few times. CDR3 bases: TGTGCCAGCAGTAACCCGACTAGCGGGAGCTTGGGTGAGCAGTACTTC. Its translation is CASSNPTSGSLGEQYF. V and J are TRBV6-2 or TRBV6-3 and TRBJ2-7, with TRBD2 identical over 12 bases. The germline V gene has CDR1 MNHEY and CDR2 SVGEGT. CDR3 length equals 16 residues. V was clipped by 5 bases and J by 7 bases; unmatched bases: 12.

This clonotype was picked up many times. The chain recombines TRBV27 with TRBJ1-2, with D possibly TRBD1 on 5 matching bases. This CDR3 comprises 12 residues. Germline CDR1 MNHEY, CDR2 SMNVEV (reference sequence). V lost 8 bases and J lost 2, with 9 bases in between. CDR3 DNA sequence: TGTGCCAGCTCCGGGGGGAACTATGGCTACACCTTC. It is translated as CASSGGNYGYTF.

This chain connects TRBV27 to TRBJ1-6; D ambiguous. This CDR3 is 13 amino acids long. Looked up from germline, CDR1 is MNHEY and CDR2 is SMNVEV (reference sequence). V lost 5 bases to trimming and J lost 11 bases, with 13 bases between them. The CDR3 protein is CASSPAGVTPLHF. The CDR3 region has the DNA TGTGCCAGCAGTCCCGCAGGAGTGACACCCCTCCACTTT.

In its sample, this clonotype was seen many times. The V gene is TRBV29-1, the J gene TRBJ2-7; a weak D match, TRBD2 (5 bases). This CDR3 comprises 12 residues. Germline loops: CDR1 SQVTM, CDR2 ANQGSEA. V gave up 5 bases and J gave up 3 bases, with 11 bases separating them. The CDR3 DNA reads as TGCAGCGTTAGAAAAGAGGGCTACGAGCAGTACTTC. Protein sequence: CSVRKEGYEQYF.

This clonotype occurred many times. The CDR3 is CASLGASSTDTQYF. CDR3 bases: TGTGCCAGCCTTGGGGCATCCAGCACAGATACGCAGTATTTT. The chain uses TRBV6-1 and TRBJ2-3, with a possible D match to TRBD1 (5 bases). This CDR3 contains 14 residues. V was pared by 8 bases and J by 0 bases, with 12 bases between. CDR1 MNHNS and CDR2 SASEGT come from the germline V gene.

Regarding this clonotype: The junction and the germline gene differ at one end; a read error may be behind it. The chain recombines TRBV29-1 with TRBJ2-7, with 10 bases identical to TRBD2. Per germline, CDR1 SQVTM and CDR2 ANQGSEA. The CDR3 is made up of 15 amino acids. The CDR3 nucleotides read TGCAGCGTTGCCCCCTTAATAGCGGGAGGTATCGAGCAGTGCTTC. Amino acid sequence: CSVAPLIAGGIEQCF.

This chain uses TRBV24-1 with TRBJ1-4; 8 bases align to TRBD1. The V segment lost 6 bases and the J segment 5 bases; nucleotides outside the gene matches: 10. In germline, CDR1 is KGHDR, CDR2 SFDVKD. The CDR3 runs to 16 residues. The CDR3 DNA sequence: TGTGCCACCAGTAAGAACCGGGACAGGTTAAATGAAAAACTGTTTTTT. Translation gives CATSKNRDRLNEKLFF.

The rearrangement joins TRBV5-1 to TRBJ1-1; no clear D. Germline V gene lookup returns CDR1 SGHRS and CDR2 YFSETQ. The CDR3 loop spans 15 amino acids. The ends were cut back, 0 bases at V and 1 base at J, with 10 bases in the middle. In DNA, the CDR3 is TGCGCCAGCAGCTTGGACCTGCCAGGGAACACTGAAGCTTTCTTT. Translated: CASSLDLPGNTEAFF.

This clonotype was recorded at least ten times. The junction differs from germline at one of its ends, possibly a read error. The chain carries TRBV2 and TRBJ2-7, with 7 bases identical to TRBD2. CDR3 size: 14 residues. The germline CDR1 and CDR2 sequences are SNHLY and FYNNEI. CDR3 DNA sequence: TGTGCCAGCATTGAACCGGGACTACCATCCGAGCAGTACTTC. This codes for CASIEPGLPSEQYF.

This clonotype was counted many times. The gene calls are TRBV28 and TRBJ1-5; 9 bases match TRBD1. CDR1 and CDR2 (germline): MDHEN, SYDVKM. The CDR3 is made up of 17 amino acids. Trimming took 2 bases from V and 7 from J; bases not matched to a gene: 12. This CDR3 reads CASSLRPGQGLWQPQHF. The CDR3 nucleotides read TGTGCCAGCAGTTTACGACCCGGACAGGGGCTGTGGCAGCCCCAGCATTTT.

In its sample, this clonotype was seen a few times. V usage is TRBV2 and J usage is TRBJ1-4, with D maybe TRBD1 (5 bases). Germline CDR1 and CDR2: SNHLY and FYNNEI. Between the trimmed V and J ends, which lost 0 bases and 4 bases, there was a span of 12 bases. The CDR3 consists of 16 residues. The CDR3 nucleotides are TGTGCCAGCAGTGAAGCGGGAACAGGCGTTAATGAAAAACTGTTTTTT. This sequence encodes CASSEAGTGVNEKLFF.

This clonotype was observed many times. V gene TRBV6-1 combines with J gene TRBJ2-3, with D perhaps being TRBD1 or TRBD2 (5 bases each). Germline V lookup: CDR1 MNHNS, CDR2 SASEGT. The germline V and J ends were trimmed by 5 bases and 0 bases, with 15 bases remaining between them. CDR3 length equals 16 residues. CDR3 sequence (DNA): TGTGCCAGCAGTTCTTTAAGGGGACCAAGCACAGATACGCAGTATTTT. It is translated as CASSSLRGPSTDTQYF.

In this sample, this clonotype turned up many times. Written as DNA, the CDR3 is TGTGCCAGCAGCACCACCGGGAGCTCCTACGAGCAGTACTTC. Encoded protein: CASSTTGSSYEQYF. The genes are TRBV9 and TRBJ2-7, with D tentatively TRBD2 (6 bases). Deletions cut 4 bases from V and 0 bases from J, with 11 bases between. The CDR3 consists of 14 residues. CDR1 and CDR2 from the germline V gene are SGDLS and YYNGEE.

The gene calls are TRBV11-2 and TRBJ1-2; D is possibly TRBD1 (6 bases). The germline gives CDR1 SGHAT, CDR2 FQNNGV. Trimming pared 7 bases from V and 2 bases from J, leaving 20 bases between. CDR3 length equals 16 residues. The CDR3 bases are TGTGCCAGCACCCCGGGGGGCCAGACAGTAAACTATGGCTACACCTTC. Amino acid sequence: CASTPGGQTVNYGYTF. The full variable domain, with the rest looked up from reference TRBV11-2 and TRBJ1-2, is EAGVAQSPRYKIIEKRQSVAFWCNPISGHATLYWYQQILGQGPKLLIQFQNNGVVDDSQLPKDRFSAERLKGVDSTLKIQPAKLEDSAVYLCASTPGGQTVNYGYTFGSGTRLTVV.

This clonotype was detected ten times or more. The chain recombines TRBV28 with TRBJ1-1; 7 bases agree with TRBD1. The CDR3 sequence is 16 residues long. Germline values: CDR1 MDHEN, CDR2 SYDVKM. V lost 2 bases to trimming and J lost 0 bases; unmatched junction nucleotides: 6. The CDR3 spells CASSLPGTVMNTEAFF. CDR3 DNA: TGTGCCAGCAGTTTACCGGGGACAGTTATGAACACTGAAGCTTTCTTT.

The rearrangement links TRBV5-6 to TRBJ1-5, with D possibly being TRBD1 (6 bases). Trimming removed 2 bases from V and 8 bases from J, with 20 bases in between. The germline gives CDR1 SGHDT, CDR2 YYEEEE. This CDR3 region has 16 residues. In nucleotides, the CDR3 is TGTGCCAGCAGCTTTTTAAGTTTGCAGGGGATAGAGCCCCAGCATTTT. Its translation: CASSFLSLQGIEPQHF.

This clonotype was observed at least ten times. This chain uses TRBV2 with TRBJ2-5; no firm D call. Trimming cost V 5 bases and J 5 bases, with 15 bases left between them. CDR1 is SNHLY, CDR2 FYNNEI, per germline. This CDR3 contains 14 residues. CDR3 sequence (DNA): TGTGCCAGCAGTTCACAAACCATGGGGGAGACCCAGTACTTC. This translates into CASSSQTMGETQYF.

The sample holds many counts of this clonotype. The rearrangement links TRBV27 to TRBJ2-7; perhaps TRBD1 as D (6 bases). V was pared by 0 bases and J by 5 bases, with 8 bases between. Per germline, CDR1 MNHEY and CDR2 SMNVEV (reference sequence). The CDR3 runs to 13 residues. CDR3 coding DNA: TGTGCCAGCAGTTTATCGTGGACAGACGAGCAGTACTTC. It specifies CASSLSWTDEQYF.